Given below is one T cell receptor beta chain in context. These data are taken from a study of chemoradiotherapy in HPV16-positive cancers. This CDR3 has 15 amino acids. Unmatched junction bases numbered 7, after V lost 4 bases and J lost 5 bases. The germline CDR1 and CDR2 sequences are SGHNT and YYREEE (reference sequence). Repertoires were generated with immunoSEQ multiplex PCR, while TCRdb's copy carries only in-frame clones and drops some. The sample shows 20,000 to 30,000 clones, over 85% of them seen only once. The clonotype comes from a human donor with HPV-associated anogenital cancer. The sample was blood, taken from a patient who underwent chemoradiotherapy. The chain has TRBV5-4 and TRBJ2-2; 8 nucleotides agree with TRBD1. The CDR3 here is CASSRRDRLTGELFF. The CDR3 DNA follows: TGTGCCAGCAGCAGGCGGGACAGGTTAACCGGGGAGCTGTTTTTT.